The source of this TCR beta chain is a study of identical twins. General study findings and limits: Carriage of fewer insertions was seen in abundant cord blood beta clonotypes, whereas memory repertoires showed none. Out-of-frame TCR alpha sharing observed in monozygotic twins exceeded model estimates.

All donors comprised healthy Caucasians. Comments on this clonotype: Its target is not known.

This CDR3 comprises 13 residues. Germline V gene data show CDR1 as DFQATT and CDR2 as SNEGSKA (reference sequence). V dropped 3 bases and J dropped 1 base, with 9 bases sitting between them. TCRdb fed the 5' RACE reads into MiXCR, producing one record per CDR3 protein. The sample yields 420,000 or so distinct CDR3 sequences, approximately 18% seen once. This sequence joins TRBV20-1 and TRBJ1-1, with D unclear. Sequenced: naive T cells sorted from blood. The origin of this receptor is a man aged 45-65 years in good health. This CDR3 is CSARKGANTEAFF. CDR3 in DNA: TGCAGTGCTAGGAAGGGTGCGAACACTGAAGCTTTCTTT.